This T cell receptor (beta chain) appears in the sequencing data of a study of shared clonotypes between healthy human individuals. This clone has at least ten counts. This CDR3 contains 16 residues. Source study methods: Owing to the provision of junction-only sequences devoid of quality scores by immunoSEQ, filtering differed. Some clones are missing from TCRdb's copy, which holds only in-frame ones; the method was immunoSEQ multiplex PCR. That table gives V, J and clone size, and the DNA gave D and trimming. In the table there are about 92,000 clones, less than 50% of which are singletons. J is TRBJ1-5 and V is TRBV21-1. TRBV21-1 is recorded as a pseudogene. This TCR derives from a middle-aged woman in good health. Some clones in this sample may be carry-over from other donors' samples. The sequenced material came from PBMCs. The CDR3 DNA is TGTGCCAGCAGCAGGGTCGGCCCTTATAGCAATCAGCCCCAGCATTTT. Translated, it gives CASSRVGPYSNQPQHF.